This is a list of T cell receptor beta chains from one sample in a study of T cells expressing NK-cell markers. TCRdb derives one entry per CDR3 protein from the 5' RACE reads, leaving out DNA. This sample contains a few hundred thousand distinct CDR3 sequences. Sequencing used blood T cells: a sorted CD56 or NKG2C T cell subset, CD4+ or CD8+ T cells, or bulk PBMC T cells (not recorded which). These receptors were obtained from a man in his late teens or twenties in good health. Both conserved end residues are part of each CDR3.

TRBJ2-1,TRBV20-1,CSARDPGGVVFGYNEQFF
TRBJ1-5,TRBV11-3,CASSLVSIGGDQPQHF
TRBJ2-3,TRBV5-1,CASSSSAGAVMSAVTQYF
TRBJ2-1,TRBV24-1,CATSDWDQRAYNEQFF
TRBJ2-1,TRBV5-5,CASSLGVSRDEQFF
TRBJ1-1,TRBV28,CASSFGTQGARNTEAFF
TRBJ2-3,TRBV29-1,CSVVAGEWDTQYF
TRBJ2-5,TRBV20-1,CSAGTSGRATQYF
TRBJ2-7,TRBV20-1,CSASNSFDSTYEQYF
TRBJ1-6,TRBV12-3/TRBV12-4,CASSLDSQNNSPLHF
TRBJ1-1,TRBV30,CAWSRVGGNTEAFF
TRBJ1-2,TRBV12-3/TRBV12-4,CASRSQGKAIRDYGYTF
TRBJ1-2,TRBV10-1,CARPRMPYGYTF
TRBJ2-1,TRBV6-1,CASSDVGRAVGEQFF
TRBJ2-6,TRBV6-5,CATLIPGQGASTGANVLTF
TRBJ2-7,TRBV20-1,CSARGGGSSYEQYF
TRBJ2-6,TRBV7-2,CASSSRRPGANVLTF
TRBJ2-7,TRBV12-3/TRBV12-4,CASSSTGFNYEQYF
TRBJ1-4,TRBV9,CASSVQDTLGEKLFF
TRBJ2-1,TRBV27,CASSPIGLAGGGEQFF
TRBJ2-1,TRBV5-1,CASSIGRNEQFF
TRBJ2-1,TRBV7-2,CASSVLRTGKDEQFF
TRBJ2-5,TRBV28,CASSFSTSGVRSQYF
TRBJ2-1,TRBV29-1,CSVEGSGGGEQFF
TRBJ1-4,TRBV28,CASSFTDRRSEKLFF
TRBJ1-2,TRBV30,CAWSRTGVNYGYTF